This passage covers 3 T cell receptor beta chains from one sample sequenced in a study of OX40 agonist ivuxolimab in advanced cancers. Only in-frame clones appear in the TCRdb table, and some are missing; sequencing was by immunoSEQ multiplex PCR. The table includes tens of thousands of clones, approximately 87% detected once. The material was CD4+ or CD8+ T cells sorted from blood, obtained in a trial of the OX40 agonist ivuxolimab. These receptors came from an adult with an advanced solid tumor such as melanoma, head and neck, liver or kidney cancer.

The chain is built from TRBV18 and TRBJ2-7; D is unclear. V shed 3 bases and J shed 6 bases, with 12 bases lying between them. CDR1 and CDR2 (germline): KGHSH, LQKENI. The CDR3 sequence is 13 residues long. CDR3 sequence (DNA): TGTGCCAGCTCACCTTCCCGCGGCAGCGAGCAGTACGTC. Translated: CASSPSRGSEQYV.

Remarks on this clone: Additional DNA sequences in this sample encode the identical CDR3. The rearrangement links TRBV5-4 to TRBJ2-5; unclear D gene. The CDR3 totals 12 residues. Trimming stripped 0 bases from V and 5 bases from J, with 5 bases between. The germline V gene has CDR1 SGHNT and CDR2 YYREEE (reference sequence). The CDR3 reads CASSLDGETQYF. CDR3 sequence (DNA): TGTGCCAGCAGCTTGGATGGGGAGACCCAGTACTTC. The full variable domain, its missing parts supplied by reference TRBV5-4 and TRBJ2-5, is ETGVTQSPTHLIKTRGQQVTLRCSSQSGHNTVSWYQQALGQGPQFIFQYYREEENGRGNFPPRFSGLQFPNYSSELNVNALELDDSALYLCASSLDGETQYFGPGTRLLVL.

In the case of this clone: In the same sample, other DNA sequences code for this CDR3. This chain joins TRBV6-1 and TRBJ1-1; no definite D call. Germline loops: CDR1 MNHNS, CDR2 SASEGT. There are 13 residues in the CDR3. V was trimmed by 3 bases and J by 1 base, leaving 6 bases between them. The CDR3: CASSEGRNTEAFF. The CDR3 region has the DNA TGTGCCAGCAGTGAGGGCAGGAACACTGAAGCTTTCTTT.